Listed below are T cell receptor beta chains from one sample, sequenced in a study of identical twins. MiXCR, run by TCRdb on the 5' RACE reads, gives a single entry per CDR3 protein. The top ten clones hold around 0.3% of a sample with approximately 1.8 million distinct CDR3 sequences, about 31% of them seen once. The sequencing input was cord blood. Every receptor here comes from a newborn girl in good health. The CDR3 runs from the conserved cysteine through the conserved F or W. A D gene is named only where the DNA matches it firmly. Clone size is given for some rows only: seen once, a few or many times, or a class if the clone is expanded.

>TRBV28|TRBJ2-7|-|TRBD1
CASSYRGWYEQYF
TGTGCCAGCAGTTACAGGGGTTGGTACGAGCAGTACTTC
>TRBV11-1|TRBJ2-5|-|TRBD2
CASSLAMVPLLAGLRYQETQYF
TGTGCCAGCAGCTTAGCCATGGTCCCCTTACTAGCGGGCCTCCGGTACCAAGAGACCCAGTACTTC
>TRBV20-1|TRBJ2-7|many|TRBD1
CSARQGTSYEQYF
TGCAGTGCGAGACAGGGGACCTCCTACGAGCAGTACTTC
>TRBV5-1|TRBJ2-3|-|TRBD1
CASSGQGAGTDTQYF
TGCGCCAGCAGCGGACAGGGGGCTGGCACAGATACGCAGTATTTT
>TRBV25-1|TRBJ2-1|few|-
CASTPQGKDEQFF
TGTGCCAGCACTCCTCAGGGAAAGGATGAGCAGTTCTTC
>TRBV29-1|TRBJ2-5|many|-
CSVENRAETQYF
TGCAGCGTTGAAAACAGGGCCGAGACCCAGTACTTC
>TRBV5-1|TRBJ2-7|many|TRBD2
CASSLVGLAGDEQYF
TGCGCCAGCAGCTTGGTTGGACTAGCGGGCGACGAGCAGTACTTC
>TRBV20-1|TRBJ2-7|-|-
CSAPPSGASEGCQYF
TGCAGTGCTCCACCCTCAGGGGCTAGCGAAGGATGTCAGTACTTC
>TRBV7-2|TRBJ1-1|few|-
CASSLDRLMEAFF
TGTGCCAGCAGCTTAGACCGGCTAATGGAAGCTTTCTTT
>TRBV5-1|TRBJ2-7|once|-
CAGSLEMDFSYEQYF
TGCGCCGGCAGCTTGGAAATGGACTTTTCCTACGAGCAGTACTTC
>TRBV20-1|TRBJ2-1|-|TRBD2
CSASLAGGLYNEQFF
TGCAGTGCTAGTCTGGCGGGGGGACTCTACAATGAGCAGTTCTTC
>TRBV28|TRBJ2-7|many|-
CASSLLTYEQYF
TGTGCCAGCAGTTTATTGACCTACGAGCAGTACTTC
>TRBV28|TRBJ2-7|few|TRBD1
CASSWTGRYEQYF
TGTGCCAGCAGTTGGACAGGCCGCTACGAGCAGTACTTC
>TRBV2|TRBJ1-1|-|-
CASTVSTEAFF
TGTGCCAGCACGGTTTCCACTGAAGCTTTCTTT
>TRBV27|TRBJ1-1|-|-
CASSLGKRGTEAFF
TGTGCCAGCAGTTTAGGGAAACGGGGCACTGAAGCTTTCTTT
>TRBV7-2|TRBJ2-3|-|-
CASSLASEADTQYF
TGTGCCAGCAGCTTAGCTAGTGAGGCAGATACGCAGTATTTT
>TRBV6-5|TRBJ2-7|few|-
CASRVLQWGSNEQYF
TGTGCCAGCAGGGTCTTACAGTGGGGGAGTAACGAGCAGTACTTC
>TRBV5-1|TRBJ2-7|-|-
CASSFRGTGRSSYEQYF
TGCGCCAGCAGCTTTAGGGGGACGGGACGAAGCTCCTACGAGCAGTACTTC
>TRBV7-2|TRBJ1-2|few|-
CASSSGLKYGYTF
TGTGCCAGCAGCTCCGGGCTGAAATATGGCTACACCTTC
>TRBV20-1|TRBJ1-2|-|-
CSARVPRVLGGGYTF
TGCAGTGCTAGAGTCCCCAGGGTTTTAGGTGGTGGCTACACCTTC
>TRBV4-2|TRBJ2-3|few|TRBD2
CASSQPAGVADTQYF
TGTGCCAGCAGCCAACCCGCGGGGGTAGCAGATACGCAGTATTTT
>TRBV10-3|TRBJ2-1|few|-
CAISESRRQSYNEQFF
TGTGCCATCAGTGAGTCTAGGCGTCAATCCTACAATGAGCAGTTCTTC
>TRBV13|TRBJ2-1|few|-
CASSLGLARGNEQFF
TGTGCCAGCAGCTTAGGACTAGCTAGGGGCAATGAGCAGTTCTTC
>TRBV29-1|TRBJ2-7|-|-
CSVDGPAGHEQYF
TGCAGCGTTGATGGACCGGCGGGCCACGAGCAGTACTTC
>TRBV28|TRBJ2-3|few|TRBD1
CASTRQGPNTDTQYF
TGTGCCAGCACCAGACAGGGACCTAACACAGATACGCAGTATTTT
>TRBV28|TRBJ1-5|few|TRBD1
CASSLLGQGANNQPQHF
TGTGCCAGCAGTTTATTGGGACAGGGGGCGAACAATCAGCCCCAGCATTTT
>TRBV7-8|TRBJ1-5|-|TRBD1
CASSPRTGGPNQPQHF
TGTGCCAGCAGCCCCAGGACAGGGGGACCCAATCAGCCCCAGCATTTT
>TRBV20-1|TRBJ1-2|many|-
CSARDRSNPYNYGYTF
TGCAGTGCTAGAGACAGGTCCAACCCATATAACTATGGCTACACCTTC
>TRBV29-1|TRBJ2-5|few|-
CSVGGTQKETQYF
TGCAGCGTTGGGGGGACACAAAAAGAGACCCAGTACTTC
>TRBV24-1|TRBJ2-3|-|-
CATSDSLVADTQYF
TGTGCCACCAGTGATTCACTAGTTGCAGATACGCAGTATTTT
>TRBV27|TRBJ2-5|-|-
CASSFFPTRTDQETQYF
TGTGCCAGCAGTTTTTTCCCGACGCGAACCGACCAAGAGACCCAGTACTTC
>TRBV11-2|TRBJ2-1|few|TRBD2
CASSPRLAGALYNEQFF
TGTGCCAGCAGCCCCCGACTAGCGGGAGCTCTCTACAATGAGCAGTTCTTC
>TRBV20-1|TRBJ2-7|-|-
CSAAGQKTYEQYF
TGCAGTGCTGCCGGACAGAAAACCTACGAGCAGTACTTC
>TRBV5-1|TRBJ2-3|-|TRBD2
CASGLAGGETDTQYF
TGCGCCAGCGGACTAGCGGGAGGGGAAACAGATACGCAGTATTTT
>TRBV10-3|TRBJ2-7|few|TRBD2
CAAGWAGGPNEQYF
TGTGCCGCTGGATGGGCGGGGGGGCCGAATGAGCAGTACTTC
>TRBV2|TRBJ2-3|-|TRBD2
CASRSGSRTDTQYF
TGTGCCAGCAGGAGCGGGAGCCGCACAGATACGCAGTATTTT
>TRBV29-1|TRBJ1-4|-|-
CSVRGGGGEKLFF
TGCAGCGTACGTGGTGGGGGCGGTGAAAAACTGTTTTTT
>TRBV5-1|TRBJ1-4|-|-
CASRLGQQGEKLFF
TGCGCCAGCAGGTTGGGTCAACAGGGTGAAAAACTGTTTTTT
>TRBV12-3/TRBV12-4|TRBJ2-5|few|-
CASRPHRVQETQYF
TGTGCCAGCAGACCCCACAGGGTTCAAGAGACCCAGTACTTC
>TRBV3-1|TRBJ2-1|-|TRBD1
CASSQVGGGQGYNEQFF
TGTGCCAGCAGCCAAGTGGGCGGGGGACAGGGTTACAATGAGCAGTTCTTC
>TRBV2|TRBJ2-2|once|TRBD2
CASRLADNTGELFF
TGTGCCAGCCGACTAGCGGACAACACCGGGGAGCTGTTTTTT
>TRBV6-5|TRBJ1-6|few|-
CASSYSTVGSSPLHF
TGTGCCAGCAGTTACTCGACAGTAGGGAGCTCACCCCTCCACTTT
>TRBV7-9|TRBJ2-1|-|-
CASSLRGLGGSYNEQFF
TGTGCCAGCAGCTTAAGGGGCCTCGGGGGCTCCTACAATGAGCAGTTCTTC
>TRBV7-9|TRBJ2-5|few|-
CASSLLNLRWQETQYF
TGTGCCAGCAGCTTGTTAAACCTTAGGTGGCAAGAGACCCAGTACTTC
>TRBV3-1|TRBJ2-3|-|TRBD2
CASIEVAPNRGDTDTQYF
TGTGCCAGCATCGAAGTTGCCCCTAATCGGGGGGACACAGATACGCAGTATTTT
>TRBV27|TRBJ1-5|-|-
CASSPGLLGQPQHF
TGTGCCAGCAGTCCGGGACTGTTAGGCCAGCCCCAGCATTTT
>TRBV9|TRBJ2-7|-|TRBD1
CASSAGTGGREQYF
TGTGCCAGCAGCGCGGGGACAGGGGGCCGCGAGCAGTACTTC
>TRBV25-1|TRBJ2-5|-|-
CASSESSFRPIWQETQYF
TGTGCCAGCAGTGAATCTAGCTTCCGACCGATTTGGCAAGAGACCCAGTACTTC